Listed here are 27 T cell receptor beta chains from one sample, sequenced in a study of T cells after yellow fever vaccination. TCRdb ran MiXCR on the 5' RACE reads and lists one entry per CDR3 protein. The table lists about 430,000 distinct CDR3 sequences, around a sixth of them singletons. Sequences were derived from PBMCs, sampled before the yellow fever booster vaccination. Receptor source: a young man who received the YFV17D yellow fever vaccine.

This rearrangement joins TRBV6-2 or TRBV6-3 to TRBJ2-7; TRBD1 matches at 8 bases. Germline CDR1 and CDR2: MNHEY and SVGEGT. V dropped 6 bases and J dropped 3; count of bases not matched to a gene: 7. CDR3 length: 14 amino acids. CDR3 sequence reads: CASRRQGFDYEQYF. The CDR3 region has the DNA TGTGCCAGCAGGCGACAGGGGTTCGACTACGAGCAGTACTTC.

This CDR3 is CASSPRAGVTSEAFF. CDR3 nucleotides: TGCGCCAGCAGCCCCAGGGCGGGGGTAACCTCTGAAGCTTTCTTT. The rearrangement joins TRBV10-2 to TRBJ1-1, with D tentatively TRBD1 (5 bases). Germline-derived CDR1 and CDR2 are WSHSY and SAAADI. The CDR3 totals 15 residues. Deletions cut 6 bases from V and 6 bases from J, with 20 bases between.

The V gene is TRBV10-3, the J gene TRBJ1-5; D might be TRBD1 (5 bases). V lost 6 bases and J 4 bases, leaving 19 bases between the germline ends. The CDR3 runs to 16 residues. The germline V gene has CDR1 ENHRY and CDR2 SYGVKD. CDR3 in DNA: TGTGCCATCAGCCGGGATCCCCGGGAGGGGAATCAGCCCCAGCATTTT. Amino acids: CAISRDPREGNQPQHF.

The chain couples TRBV7-2 to TRBJ1-2; D gene ambiguous. Germline CDR1 and CDR2: SGHTA and FQGNSA. V lost 3 bases, J lost 6 bases, and 11 bases lay in between. The CDR3 extends over 13 amino acids. CDR3 in DNA: TGTGCCAGCAGCTTTTATGAAAGGGATGGCTACACCTTC. This sequence encodes CASSFYERDGYTF.

This chain uses TRBV27 with TRBJ2-3; D is perhaps TRBD2 (5 bases). Germline V gene lookup returns CDR1 MNHEY and CDR2 SMNVEV (reference sequence). Trimming stripped 5 bases from V and 1 base from J, with 16 bases between. CDR3 length equals 16 residues. CDR3 DNA sequence: TGTGCCAGCAGTATAATAGCGACTGCTGGCACAGATACGCAGTATTTT. Amino acids: CASSIIATAGTDTQYF.

V gene TRBV6-1 combines with J gene TRBJ2-5; D unclear. Trimming removed 5 bases at V and 0 bases at J, with 13 bases between. CDR3 length: 15 amino acids. CDR1 is MNHNS, CDR2 SASEGT, per germline. The CDR3 loop reads CASSLVWANQETQYF. The CDR3 DNA reads TGTGCCAGCAGTCTGGTGTGGGCGAACCAAGAGACCCAGTACTTC.

The V and J genes are TRBV7-2 and TRBJ1-4; a weak D match, TRBD1 (5 bases). The V end was cut by 5 bases, the J end by 4 bases, with 17 bases between. The CDR3 contains 16 residues. The V gene's germline CDR1 is SGHTA and CDR2 FQGNSA. The CDR3 bases are TGTGCCAGCAGCCCCAATTGGGGCAGCTTTAATGAAAAACTGTTTTTT. Translating gives CASSPNWGSFNEKLFF.

This clonotype was seen a handful of times. The rearrangement links TRBV4-1 to TRBJ2-7; D not certain. Between the trimmed V and J ends, which lost 1 base and 0 bases, there was a span of 10 bases. The CDR3 loop spans 15 amino acids. Germline lookup yields CDR1 MGHRA and CDR2 YSYEKL. CDR3 in amino acids: CASSQVFGFSYEQYF. CDR3 nucleotides: TGCGCCAGCAGCCAAGTATTCGGATTCTCCTACGAGCAGTACTTC.

The J gene is TRBJ2-7, the V gene TRBV7-2; 7 bases line up with TRBD2. V shed 4 bases and J 2 bases; nucleotides not matched to a gene: 2. The CDR3 covers 13 residues. Per germline, CDR1 SGHTA and CDR2 FQGNSA. The CDR3 sequence: CASSWGGTYEQYF. CDR3 bases: TGTGCCAGCAGCTGGGGGGGTACCTACGAGCAGTACTTC.

The V and J genes are TRBV11-2 and TRBJ2-7; no reliable D call. Germline-derived CDR1 and CDR2 are SGHAT and FQNNGV. V dropped 5 bases and J dropped 0 bases, with 5 bases sitting between them. The CDR3 covers 12 residues. DNA for the CDR3: TGTGCCAGCAGCCGGCTCTCCTACGAGCAGTACGTC. Amino acid sequence: CASSRLSYEQYV.

This clonotype was detected a few times. The chain links TRBV24-1 to TRBJ2-5; D not certain. Trimming left V 3 bases short and J 5 bases short, with 15 bases between. Germline V gene data show CDR1 as KGHDR and CDR2 as SFDVKD. The CDR3 covers 15 residues. CDR3 amino acids: CATSDTASGTETQYF. CDR3 coding DNA: TGTGCCACCAGTGATACCGCGTCGGGTACGGAGACCCAGTACTTC.

The chain recombines TRBV7-2 with TRBJ2-5; tentatively, D is TRBD2 (5 bases). V was pared by 5 bases and J by 4 bases, with 14 bases between. CDR3 length: 14 residues. Per the germline V gene, CDR1 is SGHTA and CDR2 is FQGNSA. The CDR3 DNA is TGTGCCAGCAGCCCCACGAGGGCGGGAGAGACCCAGTACTTC. Residues: CASSPTRAGETQYF.

The genes are TRBV6-1 and TRBJ2-5; no reliable D call. CDR3 length equals 12 residues. CDR1 and CDR2 (germline): MNHNS, SASEGT. Trimming took 7 bases from V and 2 from J, leaving 8 bases between them. The CDR3 bases are TGTGCCAGCACGGTATTTCAAGAGACCCAGTACTTC. Its protein is CASTVFQETQYF.

The table lists this clonotype with many counts. CDR3 DNA sequence: TGTGCCAGCAGTTTTCAGGGGAGAGAGACCCAGTACTTC. Translating gives CASSFQGRETQYF. This chain links TRBV27 with TRBJ2-5; perhaps TRBD1 as D (6 bases). Germline V gene sequence: CDR1 MNHEY, CDR2 SMNVEV (reference sequence). This CDR3 is built from 13 residues. With 3 bases removed from V and 4 bases from J, the gap between germline ends came to 9 bases.

The chain combines TRBV29-1 with TRBJ2-5; 8 bases are shared with TRBD1. Unmatched junction bases numbered 11, after V lost 6 bases and J lost 2 bases. Germline V lookup: CDR1 SQVTM, CDR2 ANQGSEA. The CDR3 sequence is 15 residues long. CDR3 in DNA: TGCAGCGTCCGAGCCACGCGACAGGGGCAAGAGACCCAGTACTTC. Residues: CSVRATRQGQETQYF. Full variable domain (outside the CDR3, taken from reference TRBV29-1 and TRBJ2-5): SAVISQKPSRDICQRGTSLTIQCQVDSQVTMMFWYRQQPGQSLTLIATANQGSEATYESGFVIDKFPISRPNLTFSTLTVSNMSPEDSSIYLCSVRATRQGQETQYFGPGTRLLVL.

This clonotype has a handful of counts. The chain links TRBV7-2 to TRBJ2-4, with 7 bases aligning to TRBD1. Unmatched junction bases numbered 5, after V lost 5 bases and J lost 7 bases. The CDR3 length is 13 residues. In germline, CDR1 is SGHTA, CDR2 FQGNSA. The CDR3 reads CASSADRANIQYF. CDR3 in DNA: TGTGCCAGCAGCGCTGACAGGGCCAACATTCAGTACTTC.

This chain connects TRBV20-1 to TRBJ1-5; D gene ambiguous. The CDR3 length is 12 residues. Trimming took off 5 bases at V and 9 bases at J, with 14 bases between the two ends. The germline gives CDR1 DFQATT, CDR2 SNEGSKA (reference sequence). In DNA, the CDR3 is TGCAGTGCTTCGCCCGGGGAACGGCCCCAGCATTTT. Its protein product is CSASPGERPQHF.

This chain joins TRBV18 and TRBJ2-3; D is ambiguous. V was trimmed by 1 base and J by 4 bases, leaving 12 bases between them. This CDR3 has 15 amino acids. Germline CDR1 reads KGHSH; CDR2 reads LQKENI. The DNA for the CDR3 is TGTGCCAGCTCACCACGGGGTTATGCGTCAGATACGCAGTATTTT. This encodes CASSPRGYASDTQYF.

V usage is TRBV6-2 or TRBV6-3 and J usage is TRBJ2-3; no firm D call. Germline CDR1 is MNHEY and CDR2 is SVGEGT. V lost 4 bases and J lost 6, with 11 bases in between. This CDR3 has 13 residues. CDR3 nucleotide sequence: TGTGCCAGCAGTTCCCCCCCGAGGGATACGCAGTATTTT. Protein product: CASSSPPRDTQYF.

This clonotype was detected a few times. CDR3 in DNA: TGTGCCAGCAGTGGCCGGACAGGATATAATTCACCCCTCCACTTT. As protein: CASSGRTGYNSPLHF. This chain links TRBV12-3 or TRBV12-4 with TRBJ1-6; TRBD1 matches 7 bases. Trimming cost V 5 bases and J 4 bases; bases outside gene matches: 5. The CDR3 spans 15 residues.

The chain joins TRBV7-6 to TRBJ2-7; D is unresolved. V lost 8 bases and J lost 7, with 21 bases in between. In germline, CDR1 is SGHVS, CDR2 FNYEAQ. The CDR3 has 14 residues. CDR3 nucleotide sequence: TGTGCCAGCGACGATGGGTACTCAACGAGTGAGCAGTACTTC. Protein sequence: CASDDGYSTSEQYF.

This clonotype turned up a few times. The V call is TRBV7-9, the J call TRBJ1-6, with a possible D match to TRBD1 (5 bases). From germline, CDR1 is SEHNR and CDR2 FQNEAQ (reference sequence). The CDR3 is 16 amino acids. V was shortened by 2 bases and J by 6 bases, with 14 bases between the two germline ends. CDR3 protein: CASSLPEGTRNSPLHF. CDR3 coding DNA: TGTGCCAGCAGCTTACCAGAGGGGACCCGTAATTCACCCCTCCACTTT.

A few counts support this clonotype. The chain couples TRBV12-3 or TRBV12-4 to TRBJ2-3; 7 nucleotides line up with TRBD1. Trimming took 4 bases from V and 0 from J; bases not matched to a gene: 1. The CDR3 extends over 14 amino acids. CDR3 nucleotides: TGTGCCAGCAGTTGGGACAGTAGCACAGATACGCAGTATTTT. Amino acids: CASSWDSSTDTQYF.

This clonotype showed up just a few times. The chain couples TRBV7-3 to TRBJ2-1, with D possibly TRBD1 on 6 matching bases. The CDR3 is 15 amino acids. The V and J ends lost 1 base and 1 base respectively, with 8 bases between them. From germline, CDR1 is SGHTA and CDR2 FQGTGA. In DNA, the CDR3 is TGTGCCAGCAGCTTAATGACAGGTTCCTACAATGAGCAGTTCTTC. Residues: CASSLMTGSYNEQFF.

The chain uses TRBV20-1 and TRBJ1-1; TRBD1 aligns across 10 bases. The CDR3 has 16 amino acids. Germline assignment: CDR1 DFQATT and CDR2 SNEGSKA (reference sequence). The ends lost 6 bases at V and 3 bases at J; junction bases unmatched: 13. The CDR3 region is CSAPIPGQGWYTEAFF. DNA for the CDR3: TGCAGTGCGCCTATACCGGGACAGGGGTGGTACACTGAAGCTTTCTTT.

The J gene is TRBJ2-3, the V gene TRBV7-2; D not certain. V was pared by 7 bases and J by 4 bases, with 18 bases between. Germline CDR1 reads SGHTA; CDR2 reads FQGNSA. The CDR3 is 15 residues long. CDR3 loop: CASTAGVTLSDTQYF. CDR3 DNA: TGTGCCAGCACCGCTGGCGTTACACTATCAGATACGCAGTATTTT.

The CDR3 nucleotides are TGCAGCGTTGAAATGTGGGACAGGGCGGCTTTCTTT. Amino acid sequence: CSVEMWDRAAFF. V usage is TRBV29-1 and J usage is TRBJ1-1, with TRBD1 matching over 9 bases. V trimming: 2 bases; J trimming: 11 bases; junction bases outside the gene matches: 6. CDR1 is SQVTM, CDR2 ANQGSEA, per germline. This CDR3 spans 12 amino acids. The variable domain in full, completed from reference TRBV29-1 and TRBJ1-1, reads SAVISQKPSRDICQRGTSLTIQCQVDSQVTMMFWYRQQPGQSLTLIATANQGSEATYESGFVIDKFPISRPNLTFSTLTVSNMSPEDSSIYLCSVEMWDRAAFFGQGTRLTVV.